What follows are 8 T cell receptor beta chains derived from one specimen sequenced in a study of shared clonotypes between healthy human individuals. The method was immunoSEQ multiplex PCR; TCRdb's version includes in-frame clones alone and lacks a portion of them. The sample lists 1.5 million to 2.5 million clones, roughly 95% occurring once. CD8 cells classed as naive were CD45RO-negative and positively selected for CCR7, excluding terminally differentiated effector memory CD45RA+ cells. Sequences were obtained from naive CD8+ T cells sorted from blood. These receptors all stem from a man younger than 35 in good health.

J is TRBJ1-2 and V is TRBV5-1; perhaps TRBD1 as D (5 bases). Germline V gene lookup returns CDR1 SGHRS and CDR2 YFSETQ. Trimming stripped 4 bases from V and 6 bases from J, with 19 bases between. This CDR3 comprises 15 residues. As DNA, the CDR3 is TGCGCCAGCAGCAGTACGGCAGGGCGGGTGGATGGCTACACCTTC. Translation: CASSSTAGRVDGYTF.

The chain has TRBV28 and TRBJ2-7; TRBD1 agrees at 10 bases. Per germline, CDR1 MDHEN and CDR2 SYDVKM. This CDR3 contains 15 residues. The trim removed 5 bases at V and 1 base at J, leaving 5 bases unmatched. This CDR3 reads CASSVDRGPSYEQYF. Here the CDR3 DNA reads TGTGCCAGCAGTGTCGACAGGGGGCCTTCCTACGAGCAGTACTTC.

This clone was detected once. The rearrangement joins TRBV27 to TRBJ2-2; TRBD1 is a possible D gene (5 bases). Trimming stripped 1 base from V and 4 bases from J, with 13 bases between. This CDR3 comprises 16 residues. The germline V gene encodes CDR1 MNHEY and CDR2 SMNVEV (reference sequence). This chain's CDR3 is CASSLYQGGGTGELFF. As DNA, the CDR3 is TGTGCCAGCAGTTTATATCAGGGTGGCGGCACCGGGGAGCTGTTTTTT.

The chain uses TRBV11-3 and TRBJ2-7, with 7 bases that match TRBD1. V shed 2 bases and J 2 bases; nucleotides not matched to a gene: 9. Germline lookup yields CDR1 SGHNT and CDR2 YENEEA. This CDR3 is built from 16 residues. In DNA, the CDR3 is TGTGCCAGCAGCTTATCGGCCGTGACAGGGCCCTACGAGCAGTACTTC. Amino acid sequence: CASSLSAVTGPYEQYF. Together with reference TRBV11-3 and TRBJ2-7, the CDR3 gives the full variable domain: EAGVVQSPRYKIIEKKQPVAFWCNPISGHNTLYWYLQNLGQGPELLIRYENEEAVDDSQLPKDRFSAERLKGVDSTLKIQPAELGDSAVYLCASSLSAVTGPYEQYFGPGTRLTVT.

The chain has TRBV5-5 and TRBJ1-3; unclear D gene. Trimming cost V 1 base and J 6 bases, with 20 bases left between them. Germline assignment: CDR1 SGHKS and CDR2 YYEKEE (reference sequence). The length of the CDR3 is 17 residues. The chain's CDR3 is CASSLRLRTYCENTIYF. The CDR3 coding sequence is TGTGCCAGCAGCTTGCGCCTCAGGACTTACTGCGAAAACACCATATATTTT.

The J gene is TRBJ2-7, the V gene TRBV13; 7 bases line up with TRBD2. CDR1 and CDR2 from the germline V gene are PRHDT and FYEKMQ (reference sequence). The junction had 7 bases not matched to a gene; V was cut back by 5 bases and J by 3 bases. This CDR3 is 14 amino acids long. CDR3 sequence reads: CASSSRDYHYEQYF. CDR3 DNA: TGTGCCAGCAGCAGCCGGGACTATCACTACGAGCAGTACTTC.

CDR3 DNA sequence: TGTGCCACTGGACTGTTCAAAGAGACCCAGTACTTC. Translation: CATGLFKETQYF. This chain uses TRBV6-5 with TRBJ2-5, with D possibly being TRBD2 (5 bases). Trimming removed 10 bases at V and 3 bases at J, with 12 bases between. CDR1 is MNHEY and CDR2 is SVGAGI in the germline V gene. The CDR3 consists of 12 residues.

Concerning this clone itself: This specimen includes other DNA sequences encoding the same CDR3. The genes are TRBV7-9 and TRBJ2-5; 9 bases are a match to TRBD1. Germline-derived CDR1 and CDR2 are SEHNR and FQNEAQ (reference sequence). V lost 5 bases and J lost 3; bases outside the gene matches: 4. This CDR3 comprises 14 residues. CDR3 amino acids: CASSPRTGEETQYF. CDR3 nucleotide sequence: TGTGCCAGCAGCCCCCGGACAGGGGAAGAGACCCAGTACTTC.